Following are 18 T cell receptor beta chains from one sample sequenced in a study of blood T cell repertoires in COVID-19 (dated by TCRdb to 2020 to 2022). Library prep was done by the immunoSEQ multiplex PCR assay. The source is immuneACCESS, and TCRdb retained only in-frame sequences with V and J called. Part of the clones is not carried over; for the studies checked, unresolved V genes explain less than half of this, and the remainder is unexplained. The sample has around 180,000 clones on record, 89% of them singletons. The ten largest clones capture under 3% of the sample. Material: PBMCs or T cells enriched from blood (not recorded which). Receptors originate from a woman aged 40-49 years with acute COVID-19.

The V and J genes are TRBV5-1 and TRBJ2-3, with 9 bases that match TRBD2. The junction had 17 bases not matched to a gene; V was cut back by 4 bases and J by 5 bases. CDR3 size: 18 residues. CDR1 is SGHRS and CDR2 is YFSETQ in the germline V gene. The CDR3 DNA follows: TGCGCCAGCAGCCTTTCGGGACTAGCAAGCGGGTGGGAAGATACGCAGTATTTT. Its protein product is CASSLSGLASGWEDTQYF. The full variable domain, rest sourced from reference TRBV5-1 and TRBJ2-3, is KAGVTQTPRYLIKTRGQQVTLSCSPISGHRSVSWYQQTPGQGLQFLFEYFSETQRNKGNFPGRFSGRQFSNSRSEMNVSTLELGDSALYLCASSLSGLASGWEDTQYFGPGTRLTVL.

The chain couples TRBV14 to TRBJ2-7; D is uncertain. Trimming removed 2 bases from V and 5 bases from J, with 7 bases in between. This CDR3 has 12 residues. Germline V gene data show CDR1 as SGHDN and CDR2 as FVKESK. The CDR3 loop reads CASSQIDNEQYF. The CDR3 nucleotides read TGTGCCAGCAGCCAAATTGACAACGAGCAGTACTTC.

This clone was found once. The chain has TRBV15 and TRBJ2-3, with 12 bases that match TRBD2. V shed 0 bases, J shed 6 bases, and the junction held 4 bases outside the gene matches. The CDR3 length is 16 residues. The V gene's germline CDR1 is LNHNV and CDR2 YYDKDF (reference sequence). CDR3 amino acids: CATSRDTSGGTDTQYF. The CDR3, as DNA: TGTGCCACCAGCAGAGATACTAGCGGGGGGACCGATACGCAGTATTTT. Using reference TRBV15 and TRBJ2-3 for the parts outside the CDR3, the full variable domain is DAMVIQNPRYQVTQFGKPVTLSCSQTLNHNVMYWYQQKSSQAPKLLFHYYDKDFNNEADTPDNFQSRRPNTSFCFLDIRSPGLGDTAMYLCATSRDTSGGTDTQYFGPGTRLTVL.

V is TRBV10-1 and J is TRBJ2-1; D might be TRBD2 (6 bases). This CDR3 contains 16 residues. The germline V gene has CDR1 WNHNN and CDR2 SYGVQD (reference sequence). Trimming left V 10 bases short and J 3 bases short, with 22 bases between. The CDR3 protein is CANPGGKCENYNEQFF. The CDR3 DNA sequence: TGCGCCAACCCCGGCGGGAAGTGCGAAAACTACAATGAGCAGTTCTTC.

Only one count was recorded for this clone. V is TRBV3-1 (or the pseudogene TRBV3-2) and J is TRBJ1-5; D is unclear. The CDR3 loop spans 10 amino acids. The V end was cut by 6 bases, the J end by 7 bases, with 4 bases between. CDR1 LGHDT and CDR2 YNNKEL come from the germline V gene (reference sequence). CDR3 bases: TGTGCCAGCAGTCCACAGCCCCAGCATTTT. Residues: CASSPQPQHF.

The chain combines TRBV2 with TRBJ1-2; D not certain. Between the trimmed V and J ends, which lost 1 base and 8 bases, there was a span of 20 bases. This CDR3 comprises 16 residues. Per germline, CDR1 SNHLY and CDR2 FYNNEI. CDR3 loop: CASSEDVKRAVRGYTF. Written as DNA, the CDR3 is TGTGCCAGCAGTGAAGATGTGAAGCGAGCTGTTCGGGGCTACACCTTC.

The rearrangement links TRBV6-5 to TRBJ1-2; D call uncertain. Germline V gives CDR1 MNHEY, CDR2 SVGAGI. Trimming took 5 bases from V and 3 from J, leaving 7 bases between them. The CDR3 extends over 12 amino acids. The CDR3 reads CASSRGYYGYTF. The CDR3 DNA reads as TGTGCCAGCAGTCGAGGGTACTATGGCTACACCTTC.

The chain joins TRBV2 to TRBJ2-4, with a possible D match to TRBD2 (6 bases). Germline assignment: CDR1 SNHLY and CDR2 FYNNEI. V was clipped by 5 bases and J by 3 bases, with 11 bases between them. The CDR3 has 14 residues. CDR3 sequence reads: CASSRPGLKNIQYF. The CDR3 bases are TGTGCCAGCAGTAGACCGGGACTCAAAAACATTCAGTACTTC.

The gene calls are TRBV6-5 and TRBJ1-1; perhaps TRBD1 as D (5 bases). CDR3 length equals 14 residues. Trimming left V 6 bases short and J 0 bases short, with 11 bases between. The germline CDR1 and CDR2 sequences are MNHEY and SVGAGI. As DNA, the CDR3 is TGTGCCAGCAGCAACCAGGGATTGAACACTGAAGCTTTCTTT. It translates to CASSNQGLNTEAFF.

The genes are TRBV16 and TRBJ1-2; 8 positions agree with TRBD1. The CDR3 loop spans 14 amino acids. Trimming cost V 4 bases and J 7 bases; bases outside gene matches: 8. Germline values: CDR1 KGHSY, CDR2 FQNENV. The CDR3 DNA sequence: TGTGCCAGCAGCCCTCGACAGGGGAGTCGTGGCTACACCTTC. Protein: CASSPRQGSRGYTF.

The chain couples TRBV27 to TRBJ1-6, with 7 bases lining up with TRBD1. V shed 7 bases, J shed 0 bases, and the junction held 9 bases outside the gene matches. Germline V CDR1 and CDR2: MNHEY, SMNVEV (reference sequence). There are 17 residues in the CDR3. The CDR3 bases are TGTGCCAGCACCTGGGGACAGCCGAGCTCCTATAATTCACCCCTCCACTTT. Amino acids: CASTWGQPSSYNSPLHF.

This chain joins TRBV9 and TRBJ2-2; 12 bases align to TRBD2. Looked up from germline, CDR1 is SGDLS and CDR2 is YYNGEE. V lost 4 bases and J lost 1; bases outside the gene matches: 8. The CDR3 consists of 18 residues. For the CDR3, the DNA is TGTGCCAGCAGCACTCGACTAGCGGGAGTAGTGAACACCGGGGAGCTGTTTTTT. Amino acids: CASSTRLAGVVNTGELFF.

The chain uses TRBV7-3 and TRBJ2-1; 10 bases are a match to TRBD2. After removal of 2 bases from V and 2 bases from J, the junction contained 3 bases not matched to a gene. The CDR3 totals 16 residues. Germline V gene sequence: CDR1 SGHTA, CDR2 FQGTGA. The CDR3 loop is CASSLYGLAAYNEQFF. The CDR3, as DNA: TGTGCCAGCAGCTTATATGGACTAGCGGCCTACAATGAGCAGTTCTTC.

Only one count was recorded for this clone. The chain combines TRBV27 with TRBJ2-7; D is possibly TRBD2 (6 bases). CDR1 is MNHEY, CDR2 SMNVEV, per germline (reference sequence). With 8 bases removed from V and 7 bases from J, the gap between germline ends came to 24 bases. The CDR3 is made up of 15 amino acids. CDR3 loop: CASWALAAGLREQYF. CDR3 coding DNA: TGTGCCAGCTGGGCCTTAGCGGCTGGCCTACGGGAGCAGTACTTC.

V is TRBV18 and J is TRBJ1-1, with D perhaps matching TRBD1 (6 bases). V lost 4 bases, J lost 3 bases, and 15 bases lay in between. CDR1 is KGHSH, CDR2 LQKENI, per germline. The CDR3 length is 15 residues. Here the CDR3 DNA reads TGTGCCAGCTCACAACTCGATTCAGGGGACACTGAAGCTTTCTTT. It specifies CASSQLDSGDTEAFF.

This chain uses TRBV28 with TRBJ2-1; 8 nucleotides line up with TRBD2. V was clipped by 8 bases and J by 8 bases; unmatched bases: 14. This CDR3 spans 15 amino acids. Germline CDR1 and CDR2: MDHEN and SYDVKM. This chain's CDR3 is CASPPPGLGLDEQFF. The CDR3 DNA reads TGTGCCAGCCCCCCCCCGGGACTAGGATTAGATGAGCAGTTCTTC.

The CDR3: CASSPGTVYEQYF. The CDR3 bases are TGTGCCAGCAGCCCGGGGACAGTCTACGAGCAGTACTTC. V usage is TRBV12-3 or TRBV12-4 and J usage is TRBJ2-7, with 7 bases fitting TRBD1. After removal of 6 bases from V and 3 bases from J, the junction contained 5 bases not matched to a gene. The CDR3 is 13 amino acids.

The CDR3 protein is CASSQGGLYNEQFF. DNA of the CDR3: TGTGCCAGCAGCCAAGGCGGCCTGTACAATGAGCAGTTCTTC. V is TRBV14 and J is TRBJ2-1; D ambiguous. The length of the CDR3 is 14 residues. Germline loops: CDR1 SGHDN, CDR2 FVKESK. Trimming stripped 1 base from V and 4 bases from J, with 8 bases between.